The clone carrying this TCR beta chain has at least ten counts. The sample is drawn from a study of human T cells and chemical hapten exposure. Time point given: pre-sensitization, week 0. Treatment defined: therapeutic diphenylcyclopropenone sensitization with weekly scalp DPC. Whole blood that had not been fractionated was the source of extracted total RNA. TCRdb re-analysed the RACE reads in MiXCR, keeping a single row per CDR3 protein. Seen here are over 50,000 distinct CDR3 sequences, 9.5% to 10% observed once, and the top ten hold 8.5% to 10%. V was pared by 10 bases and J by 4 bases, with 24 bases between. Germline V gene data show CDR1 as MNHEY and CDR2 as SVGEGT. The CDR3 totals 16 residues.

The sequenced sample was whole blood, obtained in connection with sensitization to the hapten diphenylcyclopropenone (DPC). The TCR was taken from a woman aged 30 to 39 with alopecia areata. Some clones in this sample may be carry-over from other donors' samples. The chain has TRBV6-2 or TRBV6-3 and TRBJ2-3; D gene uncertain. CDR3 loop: CATELEPLGSPDTQYF. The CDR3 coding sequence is TGTGCCACCGAACTCGAACCCTTAGGTAGTCCAGATACGCAGTATTTT.